The present T cell receptor (beta chain) was sequenced within a study of cytomegalovirus exposure and HLA in healthy donors. PCR employed 60 Vbeta and 13 Jbeta primers. Sequencing used immunoSEQ multiplex PCR; TCRdb keeps in-frame clones, though not all of them. The profile shows over 100,000 clones, around 10% of them singletons. Germline CDR1 is LGHNA and CDR2 is YSLEER. The CDR3 covers 15 residues. Unmatched junction bases numbered 4, after V lost 1 base and J lost 3 bases. The V and J genes are TRBV4-3 and TRBJ1-2; 8 bases are shared with TRBD1. Input material: PBMCs. This receptor was identified in a woman between 40 and 50 years old in good health and CMV-seropositive. As DNA, the CDR3 is TGCGCCAGCAGCCAAGTAGGACAGGGAGACTATGGCTACACCTTC. Protein: CASSQVGQGDYGYTF.